This T cell receptor (beta chain) appears in the sequencing data of a study of T cell changes during pregnancy in multiple sclerosis. V trimming: 3 bases; J trimming: 5 bases; junction bases outside the gene matches: 6. Per germline, CDR1 ENHRY and CDR2 SYGVKD. The CDR3 loop spans 15 amino acids. Clones were read by immunoSEQ multiplex PCR, and TCRdb kept only the in-frame ones, dropping some. This sample yields approximately 61,000 clones, of which roughly 90% are seen a single time; approximately 1.7% belongs to the top ten. The rearrangement joins TRBV10-3 to TRBJ1-5; 8 bases are shared with TRBD1. The sample here was peripheral blood, taken in the first trimester of pregnancy. This receptor was taken from a female donor with multiple sclerosis, enrolled in a pregnancy study. The CDR3 spells CAISEEQGDYQPQHF. CDR3 sequence (DNA): TGTGCCATCAGTGAAGAACAGGGGGATTATCAGCCCCAGCATTTT.